A selection of T cell receptor beta chains follows, all from one sample in a study of blood T cell repertoires in COVID-19. Sequencing was performed with immunoSEQ multiplex PCR; in TCRdb, only in-frame clones are kept and a portion is missing. The sample has about 96,000 clones, approximately 90% seen once. Sequences were obtained from peripheral blood. All receptors come from a human donor with COVID-19, enrolled during active disease. The donor label of this sample is uncertain. The CDR3 runs from the conserved cysteine through the conserved F or W.

v_call: TRBV7-9; cdr3_aa: CASSLITNTGELFF
v_call: TRBV19; cdr3_aa: CASSGDRGYEQYF
v_call: TRBV9; cdr3_aa: CASTRDPRDTEAFF
v_call: TRBV24-1; cdr3_aa: CATSDPRGLCISNQPQHF
v_call: TRBV19; cdr3_aa: CASSLPRTGWRESPLHF
v_call: TRBV4-1; cdr3_aa: CASSERVGRAGNTIYF
v_call: TRBV7-7; cdr3_aa: CASSLAQSVETQYF
v_call: TRBV4-1; cdr3_aa: CASSQVTGGFNQPQHF
v_call: TRBV3-1/TRBV3-2; cdr3_aa: CASSQEGSVEAYEQYF
v_call: TRBV9; cdr3_aa: CASSVFGESTDTQYF
v_call: TRBV12-2; cdr3_aa: CASRRTGLAGGIGWDNEQFF
v_call: TRBV10-3; cdr3_aa: CAIRNKRDYTEAFF
v_call: TRBV2; cdr3_aa: CASSGGLNNEQFF
v_call: TRBV5-1; cdr3_aa: CASSLDRGPSNEQFF
v_call: TRBV7-6; cdr3_aa: CASSLGGGTDEKLFF
v_call: TRBV5-5; cdr3_aa: CASSLGRGSYQAFF
v_call: TRBV25-1; cdr3_aa: CASSESSGGQETQYF
v_call: TRBV10-3; cdr3_aa: CAISMGDRSGSPLHF
v_call: TRBV11-3; cdr3_aa: CASSFQGADTQYF
v_call: TRBV24-1; cdr3_aa: CASGGSTDTQYF
v_call: TRBV19; cdr3_aa: CASSRDRAIYGYTF
v_call: TRBV18; cdr3_aa: CASSSRGAETQYF